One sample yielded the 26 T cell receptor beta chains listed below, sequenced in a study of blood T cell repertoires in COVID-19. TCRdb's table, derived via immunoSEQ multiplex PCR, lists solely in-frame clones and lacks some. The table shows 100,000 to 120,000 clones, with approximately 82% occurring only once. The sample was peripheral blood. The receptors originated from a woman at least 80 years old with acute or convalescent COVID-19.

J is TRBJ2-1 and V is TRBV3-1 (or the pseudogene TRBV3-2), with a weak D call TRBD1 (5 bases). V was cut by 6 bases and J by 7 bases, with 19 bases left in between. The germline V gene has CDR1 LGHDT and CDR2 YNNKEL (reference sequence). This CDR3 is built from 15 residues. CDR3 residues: CASSLLGALVNEQFF. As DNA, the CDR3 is TGTGCCAGCAGTCTCCTAGGGGCCCTTGTGAATGAGCAGTTCTTC.

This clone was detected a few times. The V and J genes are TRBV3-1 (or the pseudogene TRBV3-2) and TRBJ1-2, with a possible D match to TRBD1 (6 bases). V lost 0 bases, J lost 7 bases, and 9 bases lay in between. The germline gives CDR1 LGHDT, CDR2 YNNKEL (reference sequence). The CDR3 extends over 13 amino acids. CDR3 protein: CASSQEGAGGYTF. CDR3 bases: TGTGCCAGCAGCCAAGAGGGGGCGGGTGGCTACACCTTC.

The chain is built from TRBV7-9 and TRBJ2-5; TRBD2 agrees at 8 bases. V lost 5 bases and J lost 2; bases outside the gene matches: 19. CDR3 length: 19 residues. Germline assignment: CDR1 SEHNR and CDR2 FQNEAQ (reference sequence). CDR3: CASSPGLVHTFGKQETQYF. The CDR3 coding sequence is TGTGCCAGCAGCCCGGGACTAGTACACACCTTCGGAAAACAAGAGACCCAGTACTTC.

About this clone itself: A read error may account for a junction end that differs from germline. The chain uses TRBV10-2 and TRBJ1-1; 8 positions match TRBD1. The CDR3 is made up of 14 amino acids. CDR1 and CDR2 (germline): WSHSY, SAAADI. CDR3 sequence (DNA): TGCGCCAGCAGTGAGTCGAAGGGACAGGCTGGGTCGTCGTTT. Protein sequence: CASSESKGQAGSSF.

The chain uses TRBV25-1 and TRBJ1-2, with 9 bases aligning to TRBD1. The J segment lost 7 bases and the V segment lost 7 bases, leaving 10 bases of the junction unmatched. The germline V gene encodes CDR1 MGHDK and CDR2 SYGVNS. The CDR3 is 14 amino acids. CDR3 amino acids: CASTRTGGFRGYTF. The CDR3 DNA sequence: TGTGCCAGCACCCGAACAGGGGGCTTTCGTGGCTACACCTTC.

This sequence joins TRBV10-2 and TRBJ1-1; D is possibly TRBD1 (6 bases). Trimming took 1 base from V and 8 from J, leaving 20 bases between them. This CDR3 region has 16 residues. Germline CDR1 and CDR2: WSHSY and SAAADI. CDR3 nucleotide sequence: TGCGCCAGCAGTGAGTTCTTTTTTTCGGGGGGCGGGGAAGCTTTCTTT. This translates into CASSEFFFSGGGEAFF.

The CDR3 bases are TGTGCCAGCTCACCACCACACGGAGGGGAAGCTTTCTTT. This gives the protein CASSPPHGGEAFF. This chain joins TRBV18 and TRBJ1-1; D is uncertain. V gave up 0 bases and J gave up 8 bases, with 10 bases separating them. The germline CDR1 and CDR2 sequences are KGHSH and LQKENI. The CDR3 covers 13 residues.

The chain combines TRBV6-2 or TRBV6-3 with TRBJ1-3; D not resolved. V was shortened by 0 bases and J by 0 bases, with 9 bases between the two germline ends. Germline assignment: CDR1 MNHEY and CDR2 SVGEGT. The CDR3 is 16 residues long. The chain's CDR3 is CASSYSRQPSGNTIYF. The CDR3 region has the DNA TGTGCCAGCAGTTACTCGAGGCAGCCCTCTGGAAACACCATATATTTT.

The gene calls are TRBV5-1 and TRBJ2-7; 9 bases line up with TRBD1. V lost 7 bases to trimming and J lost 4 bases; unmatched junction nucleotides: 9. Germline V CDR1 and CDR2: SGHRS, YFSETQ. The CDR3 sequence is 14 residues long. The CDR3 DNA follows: TGCGCCAGCGCCTCCGGGACAGGGTCGTACGAGCAGTACTTC. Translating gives CASASGTGSYEQYF.

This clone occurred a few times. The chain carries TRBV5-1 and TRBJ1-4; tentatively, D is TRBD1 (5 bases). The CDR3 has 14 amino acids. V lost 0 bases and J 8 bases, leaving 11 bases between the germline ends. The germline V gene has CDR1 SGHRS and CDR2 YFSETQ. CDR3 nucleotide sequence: TGCGCCAGCAGCTTGGACCAGGGTCGAGAAAAACTGTTTTTT. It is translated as CASSLDQGREKLFF.

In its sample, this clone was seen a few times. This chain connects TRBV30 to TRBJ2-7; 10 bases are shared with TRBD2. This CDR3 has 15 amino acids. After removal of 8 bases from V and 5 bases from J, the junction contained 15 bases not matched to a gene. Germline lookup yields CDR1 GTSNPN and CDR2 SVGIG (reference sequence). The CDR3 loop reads CAGIAGGFVSNEQYF. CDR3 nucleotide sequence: TGTGCCGGAATAGCGGGGGGTTTCGTATCCAACGAGCAGTACTTC.

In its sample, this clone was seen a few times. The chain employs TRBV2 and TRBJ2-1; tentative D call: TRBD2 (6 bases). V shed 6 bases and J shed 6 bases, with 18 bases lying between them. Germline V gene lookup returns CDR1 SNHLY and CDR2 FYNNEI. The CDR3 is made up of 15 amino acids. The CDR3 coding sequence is TGTGCCAGCAGAGAATTAGCGGAGTTGATCAATGAGCAGTTCTTC. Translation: CASRELAELINEQFF.

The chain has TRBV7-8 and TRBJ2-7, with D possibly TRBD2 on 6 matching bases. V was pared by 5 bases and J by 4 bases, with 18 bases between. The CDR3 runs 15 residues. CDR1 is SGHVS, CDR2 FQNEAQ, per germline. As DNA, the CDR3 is TGTGCCAGCAGCCCGGAGCGGGTGGCGGGGTACGAGCAGTACTTC. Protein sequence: CASSPERVAGYEQYF.

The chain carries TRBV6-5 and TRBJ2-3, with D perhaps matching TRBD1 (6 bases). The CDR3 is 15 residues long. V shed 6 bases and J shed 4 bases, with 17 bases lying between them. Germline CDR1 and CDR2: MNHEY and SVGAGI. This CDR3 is CASSPAWGQADTQYF. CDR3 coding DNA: TGTGCCAGCAGCCCCGCGTGGGGGCAGGCAGATACGCAGTATTTT.

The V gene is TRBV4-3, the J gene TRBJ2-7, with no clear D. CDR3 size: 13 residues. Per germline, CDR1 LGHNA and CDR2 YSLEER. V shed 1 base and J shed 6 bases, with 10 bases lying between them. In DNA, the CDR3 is TGCGCCAGCAGCCAAGCCCGTTTTTCCGAGCAGTACTTC. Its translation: CASSQARFSEQYF.

DNA for the CDR3: TGTGCCAGCAGCCGATCCCTACTAGTCGGTACGCAGTATTTT. As protein: CASSRSLLVGTQYF. The genes are TRBV5-6 and TRBJ2-3, with TRBD2 as a possible D gene (5 bases). Trimming removed 4 bases at V and 8 bases at J, with 17 bases between. The CDR3 runs 14 residues. Germline V gives CDR1 SGHDT, CDR2 YYEEEE.

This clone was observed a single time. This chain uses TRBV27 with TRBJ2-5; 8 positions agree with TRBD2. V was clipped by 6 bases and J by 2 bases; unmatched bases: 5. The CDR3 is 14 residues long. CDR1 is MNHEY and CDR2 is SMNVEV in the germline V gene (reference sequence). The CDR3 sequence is CASRIAGTQETQYF. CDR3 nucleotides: TGTGCCAGCAGGATAGCGGGGACTCAAGAGACCCAGTACTTC.

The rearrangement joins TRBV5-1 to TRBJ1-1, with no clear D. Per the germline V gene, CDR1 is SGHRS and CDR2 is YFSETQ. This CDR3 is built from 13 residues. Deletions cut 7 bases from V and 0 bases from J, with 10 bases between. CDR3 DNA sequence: TGCGCCAGCCGACTCCGCATGAACACTGAAGCTTTCTTT. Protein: CASRLRMNTEAFF.

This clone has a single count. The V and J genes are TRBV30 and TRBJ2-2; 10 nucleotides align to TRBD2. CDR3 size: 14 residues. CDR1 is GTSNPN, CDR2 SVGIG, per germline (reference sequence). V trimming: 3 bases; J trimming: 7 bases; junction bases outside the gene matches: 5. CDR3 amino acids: CAWSLGLAVGELFF. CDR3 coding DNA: TGTGCCTGGAGCCTCGGACTAGCGGTCGGGGAGCTGTTTTTT. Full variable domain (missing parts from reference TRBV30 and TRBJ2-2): SQTIHQWPATLVQPVGSPLSLECTVEGTSNPNLYWYRQAAGRGLQLLFYSVGIGQISSEVPQNLSASRPQDRQFILSSKKLLLSDSGFYLCAWSLGLAVGELFFGEGSRLTVL.

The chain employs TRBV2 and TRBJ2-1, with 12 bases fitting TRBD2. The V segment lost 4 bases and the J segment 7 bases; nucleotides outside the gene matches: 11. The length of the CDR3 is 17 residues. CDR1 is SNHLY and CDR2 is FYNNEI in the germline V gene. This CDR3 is CASSAYKGTSGLNEQFF. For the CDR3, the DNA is TGTGCCAGCAGTGCATACAAGGGGACTAGCGGGTTGAATGAGCAGTTCTTC.

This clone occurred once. CDR3 residues: CAISQGDEATNEKLFF. The CDR3 DNA sequence: TGTGCCATCAGCCAGGGGGATGAAGCAACTAATGAAAAACTGTTTTTT. The chain recombines TRBV10-3 with TRBJ1-4; 7 nucleotides line up with TRBD1. The CDR3 length is 16 residues. CDR1 and CDR2 (germline): ENHRY, SYGVKD. V trimming: 6 bases; J trimming: 0 bases; junction bases outside the gene matches: 7.

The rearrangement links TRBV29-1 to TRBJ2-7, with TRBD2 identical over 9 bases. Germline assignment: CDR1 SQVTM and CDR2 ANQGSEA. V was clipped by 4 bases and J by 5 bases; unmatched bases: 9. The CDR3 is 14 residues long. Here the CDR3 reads CSVARSSGSDEQYF. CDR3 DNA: TGCAGCGTTGCAAGGAGTAGCGGGAGCGACGAGCAGTACTTC.

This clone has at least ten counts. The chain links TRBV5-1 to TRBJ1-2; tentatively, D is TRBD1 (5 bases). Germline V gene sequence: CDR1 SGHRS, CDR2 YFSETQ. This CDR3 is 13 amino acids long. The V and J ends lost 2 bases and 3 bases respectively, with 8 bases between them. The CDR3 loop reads CASSFGADYGYTF. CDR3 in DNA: TGCGCCAGCAGCTTTGGGGCCGACTATGGCTACACCTTC.

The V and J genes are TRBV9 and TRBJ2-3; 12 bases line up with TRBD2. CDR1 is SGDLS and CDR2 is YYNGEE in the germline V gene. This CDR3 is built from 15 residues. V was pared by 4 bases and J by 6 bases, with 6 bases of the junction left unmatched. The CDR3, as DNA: TGTGCCAGCAGCCTGACTAGCGGGGGTGTGGATACGCAGTATTTT. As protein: CASSLTSGGVDTQYF.

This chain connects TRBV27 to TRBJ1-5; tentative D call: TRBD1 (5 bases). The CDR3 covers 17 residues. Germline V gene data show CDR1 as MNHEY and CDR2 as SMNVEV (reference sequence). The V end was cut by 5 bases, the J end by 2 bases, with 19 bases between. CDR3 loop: CASSESSWGGGNQPQHF. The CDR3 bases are TGTGCCAGCAGTGAGTCCTCCTGGGGCGGGGGCAATCAGCCCCAGCATTTT.

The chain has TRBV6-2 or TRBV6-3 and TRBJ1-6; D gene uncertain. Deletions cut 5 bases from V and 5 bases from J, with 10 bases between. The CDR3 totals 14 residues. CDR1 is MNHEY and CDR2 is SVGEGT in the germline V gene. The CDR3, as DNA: TGTGCCAGCAGTCACGGGGAAAATAATTCACCCCTCCACTTT. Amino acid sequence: CASSHGENNSPLHF.